Following are 3 T cell receptor beta chains from one sample sequenced in a study of T cells expressing NK-cell markers. TCRdb re-called the 5' RACE reads and catalogs CDR3 proteins one per entry, DNA excluded. The sample table includes almost 450,000 distinct CDR3 sequences. What was sequenced was blood T cells: a sorted CD56 or NKG2C T cell subset, CD4+ or CD8+ T cells, or bulk PBMC T cells (not recorded which). Source of these receptors: a woman between 18 and 75 years old in good health.

CDR3 in amino acids: CASSNTGTSALEQYF. The chain uses TRBV12-3 or TRBV12-4 and TRBJ2-7; TCRdb outputs TRBD2, but without DNA this stays unchecked. This CDR3 is built from 15 residues.

The chain employs TRBV5-1 and TRBJ2-1; TCRdb gives TRBD2 as the D gene, but with no DNA this cannot be confirmed. There are 15 residues in the CDR3. In germline, CDR1 is SGHRS, CDR2 YFSETQ. The CDR3 is CASSDSGTSYNEQFF.

This sequence joins TRBV5-1 and TRBJ2-4; the D call from TCRdb, TRBD2, cannot be confirmed without DNA. This CDR3 is built from 17 residues. In germline, CDR1 is SGHRS, CDR2 YFSETQ. This CDR3 reads CASSLRTSGLAKNIQYF.